This T cell receptor (beta chain) emerged from a study of T-cell memory formation after mild COVID-19. Study conclusions and caveats: Clones that shrank (day 15 to 85) were balanced CD4/CD8, whereas later expanders leaned CD4+. Within pre-infection memory, some responding clones were found, suggesting cross-reactive memory joined. CD4+ contracting clones lay mainly in CM and EM, CD8+ ones in EMRA.

Of note for this clonotype: The antigen is not known.

The germline gives CDR1 MNHEY, CDR2 SVGEGT. CDR3 size: 11 residues. V lost 7 bases, J lost 3 bases, and 7 bases lay in between. MiXCR was run by TCRdb on the 5' RACE reads, yielding one entry per CDR3 protein. This table has fewer than 650,000 distinct CDR3 sequences, 15% to 20% appearing once. The receptor was derived from an adult woman who had mild COVID-19 (a few samples of this study predate the infection). Cell type and time point are not known. The specimen sequenced was PBMCs or a T cell subset sorted from them (not recorded which). This chain joins TRBV6-2 or TRBV6-3 and TRBJ2-7; no reliable D call. CDR3 loop: CASTQNYEQYF. The CDR3 DNA reads as TGTGCCAGCACTCAAAACTACGAGCAGTACTTC.